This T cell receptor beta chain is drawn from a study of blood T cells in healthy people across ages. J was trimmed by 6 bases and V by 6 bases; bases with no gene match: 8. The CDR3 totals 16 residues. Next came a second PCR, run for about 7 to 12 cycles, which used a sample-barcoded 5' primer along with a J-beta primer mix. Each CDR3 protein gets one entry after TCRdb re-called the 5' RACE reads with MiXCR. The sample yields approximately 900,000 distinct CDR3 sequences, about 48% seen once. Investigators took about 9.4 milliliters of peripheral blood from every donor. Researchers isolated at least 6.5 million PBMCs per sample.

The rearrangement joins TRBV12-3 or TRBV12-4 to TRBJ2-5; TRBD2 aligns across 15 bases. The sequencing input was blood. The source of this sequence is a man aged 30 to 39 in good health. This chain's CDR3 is CASRPAGTSGGQTQYF. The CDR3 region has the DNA TGTGCCAGCAGGCCCGCGGGGACTAGCGGGGGGCAGACCCAGTACTTC.